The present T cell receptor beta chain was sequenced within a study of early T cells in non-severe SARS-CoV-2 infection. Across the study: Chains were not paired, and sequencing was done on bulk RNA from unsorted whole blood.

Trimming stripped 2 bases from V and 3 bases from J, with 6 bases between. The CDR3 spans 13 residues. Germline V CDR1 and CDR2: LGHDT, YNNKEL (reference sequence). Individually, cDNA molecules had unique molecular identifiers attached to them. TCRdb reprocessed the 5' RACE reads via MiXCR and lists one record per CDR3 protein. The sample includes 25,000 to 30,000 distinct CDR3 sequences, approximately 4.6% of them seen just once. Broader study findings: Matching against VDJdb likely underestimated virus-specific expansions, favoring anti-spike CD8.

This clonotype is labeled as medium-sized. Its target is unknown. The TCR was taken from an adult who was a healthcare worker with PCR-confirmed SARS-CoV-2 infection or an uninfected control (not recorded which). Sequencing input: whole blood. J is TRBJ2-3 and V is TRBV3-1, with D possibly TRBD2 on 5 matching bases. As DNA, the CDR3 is TGTGCCAGCAGCCAACTAGCTACAGATACGCAGTATTTT. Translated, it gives CASSQLATDTQYF.